The T cell receptor (beta chain) described here comes from a study of spatial heterogeneity in lung cancer. The CDR3 runs to 14 residues. CDR1 and CDR2 (germline): KGHDR, SFDVKD. V shed 4 bases, J shed 2 bases, and the junction held 3 bases outside the gene matches. TCRdb reprocessed the 5' RACE reads via MiXCR and lists one record per CDR3 protein. The repertoire has 17,000 or so distinct CDR3 sequences, about 8.9% of them found once; the top ten carry about 20%. This clonotype showed up many times. Noted time point: blood at routine non-recurrence follow-up after resection. The sequence came from a male donor with early-stage non-small cell lung cancer. The chain couples TRBV24-1 to TRBJ2-5; TRBD1 matches at 7 bases. The sequenced sample was PBMCs, obtained at follow-up. For the CDR3, the DNA is TGTGCCACCAGTGAGTGGGACAGTCAAGAGACCCAGTACTTC. This encodes CATSEWDSQETQYF.